This passage covers 18 T cell receptor beta chains from one sample sequenced in a study of T-cell reconstitution after alpha-beta-depleted transplantation in children. TCRbeta library construction was performed incorporating unique molecular identifiers. TCRdb itself ran the PCR reads through MiXCR, one entry per CDR3 protein. The table shows about 980,000 distinct CDR3 sequences, with roughly 29% occurring only once. The sample here was PBMCs, mostly from graft donor cells, taken 360 days after TCRalphabeta/CD19-depleted stem cell transplant. Receptor source: a boy under two years old who had a stem cell transplant for SCID, so the T cells may come from the graft donor.

The chain employs TRBV6-1 and TRBJ1-6, with D unresolved. The CDR3 covers 12 residues. The V gene lost 7 bases and the J gene lost 4 bases, with 5 bases spanning the gap. Germline-derived CDR1 and CDR2 are MNHNS and SASEGT. CDR3 coding DNA: TGTGCCAGCAAGAATTATAATTCACCCCTCCACTTT. Protein: CASKNYNSPLHF.

The V gene is TRBV29-1, the J gene TRBJ1-5; 8 bases agree with TRBD1. V gave up 5 bases and J gave up 3 bases; unmatched junction bases: 6. CDR3 length: 14 residues. Germline CDR1 and CDR2: SQVTM and ANQGSEA. CDR3 amino acids: CSVSGTGFNQPQHF. The CDR3 nucleotides read TGCAGCGTTTCCGGGACAGGATTCAATCAGCCCCAGCATTTT.

In its sample, this clonotype was seen many times. The genes are TRBV20-1 and TRBJ2-3, with D tentatively TRBD2 (5 bases). The CDR3 contains 15 residues. V was pared by 3 bases and J by 4 bases, with 17 bases between. Per the germline V gene, CDR1 is DFQATT and CDR2 is SNEGSKA (reference sequence). As DNA, the CDR3 is TGCAGTGCTAGTCGGCAGCCAATCGGGGCAGATACGCAGTATTTT. Translation gives CSASRQPIGADTQYF.

The chain recombines TRBV5-1 with TRBJ2-1; TRBD1 matches at 7 bases. The CDR3 runs to 15 residues. Germline loops: CDR1 SGHRS, CDR2 YFSETQ. Trimming cost V 2 bases and J 7 bases; bases outside gene matches: 9. The CDR3 sequence is CASSFPSTGSNEQFF. The CDR3 DNA reads as TGCGCCAGCAGCTTCCCCTCGACAGGGAGTAATGAGCAGTTCTTC. The complete variable domain, with remaining parts taken from reference TRBV5-1 and TRBJ2-1, reads KAGVTQTPRYLIKTRGQQVTLSCSPISGHRSVSWYQQTPGQGLQFLFEYFSETQRNKGNFPGRFSGRQFSNSRSEMNVSTLELGDSALYLCASSFPSTGSNEQFFGPGTRLTVL.

This clonotype turned up a few times. The chain couples TRBV12-3 or TRBV12-4 to TRBJ2-5, with a tentative D call TRBD1 (5 bases). The V gene lost 4 bases and the J gene lost 4 bases, with 16 bases spanning the gap. CDR3 length: 15 amino acids. The CDR3 DNA reads as TGTGCCAGCAGTTCGGAAATTCAGGGCGGAGAGACCCAGTACTTC. Its translation is CASSSEIQGGETQYF.

The chain couples TRBV7-2 to TRBJ2-7; 7 bases agree with TRBD1. CDR3 size: 16 residues. Germline assignment: CDR1 SGHTA and CDR2 FQGNSA. With 5 bases clipped from V and 6 bases from J, the junction kept 16 bases outside the gene matches. The CDR3 bases are TGTGCCAGCAGCAGAGATCGGGACAGCCCGGCCCGCGAGCAGTACTTC. This encodes CASSRDRDSPAREQYF. Complete variable domain (other parts from reference TRBV7-2 and TRBJ2-7): GAGVSQSPSNKVTEKGKDVELRCDPISGHTALYWYRQSLGQGLEFLIYFQGNSAPDKSGLPSDRFSAERTGGSVSTLTIQRTQQEDSAVYLCASSRDRDSPAREQYFGPGTRLTVT.

The gene calls are TRBV18 and TRBJ2-3, with D possibly TRBD2 on 6 matching bases. The germline V gene has CDR1 KGHSH and CDR2 LQKENI. Trimming cost V 2 bases and J 1 base, with 13 bases left between them. The CDR3 runs to 16 residues. This CDR3 is CASSPGIGGGTDTQYF. The CDR3 DNA is TGTGCCAGCTCACCAGGAATCGGGGGAGGCACAGATACGCAGTATTTT.

Notes on this clonotype: The junction and the germline gene differ at one end; a read error may be behind it. The V gene is TRBV6-4, the J gene TRBJ1-5; possibly TRBD1 for D (6 bases). This CDR3 spans 16 amino acids. From germline, CDR1 is MRHNA and CDR2 SNTAGT. CDR3 coding DNA: TGTGCCAGAAGTGACTCCGCGGACAGATATGATCAGCCCCAGCATTTT. It is translated as CARSDSADRYDQPQHF.

The genes are TRBV15 and TRBJ2-1; no clear D gene. This CDR3 has 14 residues. Germline lookup yields CDR1 LNHNV and CDR2 YYDKDF (reference sequence). The ends were cut back, 5 bases at V and 2 bases at J, with 10 bases in the middle. CDR3 DNA sequence: TGTGCCACCAGCCCTGTCCGGCCCTACAATGAGCAGTTCTTC. Translated, it gives CATSPVRPYNEQFF.

This clonotype was counted a few times. The chain recombines TRBV12-3 or TRBV12-4 with TRBJ2-1; 9 bases agree with TRBD2. The CDR3 has 17 residues. V lost 3 bases and J lost 4; bases outside the gene matches: 10. The CDR3 reads CASSFVLASGDYNEQFF. CDR3 bases: TGTGCCAGCAGTTTTGTTTTGGCTAGCGGGGATTACAATGAGCAGTTCTTC.

This rearrangement joins TRBV28 to TRBJ2-5; no reliable D call. The CDR3 extends over 13 amino acids. Germline assignment: CDR1 MDHEN and CDR2 SYDVKM. The V and J ends lost 7 bases and 3 bases respectively, with 12 bases between them. The CDR3 sequence is CASISGREETQYF. As DNA, the CDR3 is TGTGCCAGCATTTCCGGCAGAGAAGAGACCCAGTACTTC. Using reference TRBV28 and TRBJ2-5 for the parts outside the CDR3, the full variable domain is DVKVTQSSRYLVKRTGEKVFLECVQDMDHENMFWYRQDPGLGLRLIYFSYDVKMKEKGDIPEGYSVSREKKERFSLILESASTNQTSMYLCASISGREETQYFGPGTRLLVL.

This clonotype was seen a single time. The gene calls are TRBV20-1 and TRBJ2-3; 9 positions agree with TRBD1. The CDR3 sequence is 15 residues long. The V gene's germline CDR1 is DFQATT and CDR2 SNEGSKA (reference sequence). The junction had 10 bases not matched to a gene; V was cut back by 5 bases and J by 4 bases. DNA of the CDR3: TGCAGTGCTCATAGAGGGGACAGGGTCGCAGATACGCAGTATTTT. Amino acid sequence: CSAHRGDRVADTQYF.

The chain combines TRBV18 with TRBJ2-7; TRBD1 aligns across 7 bases. CDR1 and CDR2 from the germline V gene are KGHSH and LQKENI. CDR3 length: 16 residues. Trimming cost V 3 bases and J 7 bases; bases outside gene matches: 15. CDR3 sequence reads: CASSPVQGQIPREQYF. The CDR3 DNA reads as TGTGCCAGCTCACCCGTCCAGGGACAGATCCCGAGGGAGCAGTACTTC. Based on the CDR3 plus reference TRBV18 and TRBJ2-7, the full variable domain is NAGVMQNPRHLVRRRGQEARLRCSPMKGHSHVYWYRQLPEEGLKFMVYLQKENIIDESGMPKERFSAEFPKEGPSILRIQQVVRGDSAAYFCASSPVQGQIPREQYFGPGTRLTVT.

This clonotype was counted only a few times. The gene calls are TRBV29-1 and TRBJ1-2; no firm D call. The CDR3 is 16 amino acids. Looked up from germline, CDR1 is SQVTM and CDR2 is ANQGSEA. V dropped 1 base and J dropped 4 bases, with 19 bases sitting between them. CDR3 in amino acids: CSVEGAGGPPLYGYTF. CDR3 sequence (DNA): TGCAGCGTTGAAGGGGCAGGCGGGCCCCCGCTCTATGGCTACACCTTC.

This clonotype was seen a few times. The chain employs TRBV27 and TRBJ1-1, with D possibly matching TRBD1 (6 bases). The CDR3 loop spans 15 amino acids. The germline V gene has CDR1 MNHEY and CDR2 SMNVEV (reference sequence). Trimming pared 5 bases from V and 6 bases from J, leaving 19 bases between. CDR3 in DNA: TGTGCCAGCAGTGGGGCAGGGGACGTACCCGCTGAAGCTTTCTTT. Translating gives CASSGAGDVPAEAFF.

The rearrangement links TRBV28 to TRBJ1-6; 8 bases align to TRBD1. The CDR3 has 15 residues. Germline V gene data show CDR1 as MDHEN and CDR2 as SYDVKM. V shed 6 bases, J shed 10 bases, and the junction held 11 bases outside the gene matches. The CDR3 bases are TGTGCCAGCAGACCCCAGGACAGGGTGCGATCACCCCTCCACTTT. Its translation: CASRPQDRVRSPLHF.

The chain links TRBV29-1 to TRBJ2-2; a possible D gene is TRBD2 (6 bases). Per the germline V gene, CDR1 is SQVTM and CDR2 is ANQGSEA. Trimming removed 6 bases at V and 5 bases at J, with 13 bases between. This CDR3 has 13 amino acids. The CDR3: CSVGRRGTGELFF. CDR3 in DNA: TGCAGCGTGGGGCGGAGGGGAACCGGGGAGCTGTTTTTT.

A few counts support this clonotype. This chain uses TRBV7-9 with TRBJ2-2; D unresolved. Trimming removed 5 bases from V and 5 bases from J, with 12 bases in between. CDR1 and CDR2 (germline): SEHNR, FQNEAQ (reference sequence). The CDR3 covers 14 residues. The CDR3 region is CASSPGVHTGELFF. CDR3 coding DNA: TGTGCCAGCAGCCCTGGGGTCCATACCGGGGAGCTGTTTTTT.